Each of the 30 T cell receptor beta chains below was sequenced from the same sample in a study of T-cell memory formation after mild COVID-19. MiXCR, applied by TCRdb to the 5' RACE reads, yields one record per CDR3 protein. The table includes 55,000 to 65,000 distinct CDR3 sequences, 9.5% detected once. The sample was PBMCs or a T cell subset sorted from them (not recorded which). These receptors were obtained from a man younger than 35 who had mild COVID-19 (a few samples of this study predate the infection). Cell type and time point are not known.

This clonotype was found a few times. The V and J genes are TRBV18 and TRBJ2-3, with TRBD2 matching 14 bases. Trimming removed 3 bases from V and 3 bases from J; junction bases left unmatched: 2. The CDR3 extends over 16 amino acids. Germline V gives CDR1 KGHSH, CDR2 LQKENI. The CDR3 nucleotides are TGTGCCAGCTCACCGACTAGCGGGGGGGCAACAGATACGCAGTATTTT. Amino acid sequence: CASSPTSGGATDTQYF. The entire variable domain, with the rest obtained from reference TRBV18 and TRBJ2-3, is as follows: NAGVMQNPRHLVRRRGQEARLRCSPMKGHSHVYWYRQLPEEGLKFMVYLQKENIIDESGMPKERFSAEFPKEGPSILRIQQVVRGDSAAYFCASSPTSGGATDTQYFGPGTRLTVL.

The CDR3 loop reads CASSYGTTEAFF. The CDR3 DNA follows: TGTGCCAGCAGTTACGGGACCACTGAAGCTTTCTTT. The chain is built from TRBV11-1 and TRBJ1-1; a possible D gene is TRBD1 (5 bases). Trimming pared 6 bases from V and 4 bases from J, leaving 9 bases between. This CDR3 is built from 12 residues. From germline, CDR1 is SGHAT and CDR2 FQDESV (reference sequence).

This chain joins TRBV7-3 and TRBJ2-2; the D gene is possibly TRBD2 (6 bases). CDR1 and CDR2 (germline): SGHTA, FQGTGA. The CDR3 extends over 15 amino acids. Trimming left V 2 bases short and J 7 bases short, with 14 bases between. CDR3 sequence: CASSLDPGGFGELFF. The CDR3 DNA follows: TGTGCCAGCAGCTTAGACCCAGGAGGGTTCGGGGAGCTGTTTTTT.

This clonotype occurred a few times. The J gene is TRBJ1-2, the V gene TRBV20-1, with D possibly matching TRBD1 (5 bases). This CDR3 region has 14 residues. Germline values: CDR1 DFQATT, CDR2 SNEGSKA (reference sequence). Trimming removed 3 bases at V and 4 bases at J, with 15 bases between. As DNA, the CDR3 is TGCAGTGCTAGGATTGGGGGAGAGGGCTATGGCTACACCTTC. It translates to CSARIGGEGYGYTF.

This clonotype was recorded many times. V gene TRBV12-3 or TRBV12-4 combines with J gene TRBJ2-7; a possible D gene is TRBD1 (5 bases). The CDR3 totals 13 residues. The V and J ends lost 4 bases and 4 bases respectively, with 11 bases between them. The CDR3 region is CASSSTGAYEQYF. The CDR3 nucleotides are TGTGCCAGCAGTTCTACAGGAGCGTACGAGCAGTACTTC.

This clonotype was counted at least ten times. The gene calls are TRBV6-5 and TRBJ2-3; unclear D gene. The CDR3 spans 13 residues. V shed 2 bases and J shed 0 bases, with 3 bases lying between them. Germline lookup yields CDR1 MNHEY and CDR2 SVGAGI. The CDR3, as DNA: TGTGCCAGCAGTTACACGAGCACAGATACGCAGTATTTT. It specifies CASSYTSTDTQYF.

This clonotype was observed many times. The V call is TRBV7-2, the J call TRBJ2-7, with 7 nucleotides matching TRBD1. The CDR3 totals 14 residues. Unmatched junction bases numbered 6, after V lost 3 bases and J lost 4 bases. CDR1 and CDR2 (germline): SGHTA, FQGNSA. CDR3 DNA sequence: TGTGCCAGCAGCTTGGGACAGCGGTTATACGAGCAGTACTTC. Translation: CASSLGQRLYEQYF.

This clonotype was picked up a small number of times. The J gene is TRBJ1-1, the V gene TRBV7-2; D unresolved. Deletions cut 0 bases from V and 0 bases from J, with 5 bases between. There are 14 residues in the CDR3. The germline gives CDR1 SGHTA, CDR2 FQGNSA. Written as DNA, the CDR3 is TGTGCCAGCAGCTTAGCTCGGTTGAACACTGAAGCTTTCTTT. This gives the protein CASSLARLNTEAFF.

A few counts support this clonotype. J is TRBJ2-5 and V is TRBV7-3, with D uncertain. The CDR3 consists of 13 residues. V was pared by 0 bases and J by 6 bases, with 8 bases between. From germline, CDR1 is SGHTA and CDR2 FQGTGA. The CDR3 region is CASSLTGSKTQYF. The CDR3 DNA is TGTGCCAGCAGCTTAACGGGTTCGAAGACCCAGTACTTC.

This clonotype appeared a few times. The rearrangement uses TRBV11-2 and TRBJ1-1, with 7 bases identical to TRBD1. This CDR3 comprises 14 residues. Germline trimming cut 5 bases from V and 4 bases from J; bases unmatched to any gene: 7. The germline CDR1 and CDR2 sequences are SGHAT and FQNNGV. The CDR3 nucleotides are TGTGCCAGCAGCCGCCTCAGGGGGGGCACTGAAGCTTTCTTT. This gives the protein CASSRLRGGTEAFF.

This clonotype was seen a few times. The genes are TRBV6-6 and TRBJ1-6, with TRBD1 as a possible D gene (5 bases). Trimming cost V 5 bases and J 6 bases, with 17 bases left between them. From germline, CDR1 is MNHNY and CDR2 SVGAGI (reference sequence). CDR3 length equals 16 residues. The CDR3: CASSNPQGSSNSPLHF. The CDR3 DNA follows: TGTGCCAGCAGTAATCCCCAGGGTTCGAGTAATTCACCCCTCCACTTT.

The chain carries TRBV28 and TRBJ1-5, with a tentative D call TRBD1 (5 bases). The CDR3 runs 15 residues. V dropped 3 bases and J dropped 2 bases, with 11 bases sitting between them. From germline, CDR1 is MDHEN and CDR2 SYDVKM. Here the CDR3 DNA reads TGTGCCAGCAGTTTTGGGGGAAGGGGCAATCAGCCCCAGCATTTT. Protein sequence: CASSFGGRGNQPQHF.

This clonotype was picked up one time. The genes are TRBV3-1 and TRBJ1-4, with 9 positions matching TRBD1. The length of the CDR3 is 14 residues. The trim removed 4 bases at V and 6 bases at J, leaving 3 bases unmatched. Looked up from germline, CDR1 is LGHDT and CDR2 is YNNKEL (reference sequence). The CDR3 nucleotides read TGTGCCAGCAGCCGGCGGACAGGGGATGAAAAACTGTTTTTT. Translation gives CASSRRTGDEKLFF.

This clonotype was picked up a small number of times. The chain couples TRBV9 to TRBJ2-7; D possibly matches TRBD1 or TRBD2 (6 bases each). Trimming removed 3 bases at V and 0 bases at J, with 13 bases between. Germline V gene sequence: CDR1 SGDLS, CDR2 YYNGEE. The CDR3 totals 15 residues. The CDR3 sequence: CASSGAEGDSYEQYF. The CDR3 nucleotides are TGTGCCAGCAGCGGGGCGGAGGGGGACTCCTACGAGCAGTACTTC. The full variable domain, rest sourced from reference TRBV9 and TRBJ2-7, is DSGVTQTPKHLITATGQRVTLRCSPRSGDLSVYWYQQSLDQGLQFLIQYYNGEERAKGNILERFSAQQFPDLHSELNLSSLELGDSALYFCASSGAEGDSYEQYFGPGTRLTVT.

This clonotype was counted many times. The chain joins TRBV12-3 or TRBV12-4 to TRBJ1-5; 8 nucleotides agree with TRBD1. The CDR3 has 15 residues. Trimming removed 3 bases from V and 4 bases from J; junction bases left unmatched: 5. The CDR3 sequence: CASSFDRGGNQPQHF. The DNA of the CDR3 is TGTGCCAGCAGTTTTGACAGGGGCGGTAATCAGCCCCAGCATTTT.

In its sample, this clonotype was seen a few times. The rearrangement links TRBV24-1 to TRBJ1-2; D gene uncertain. The CDR3 loop spans 13 amino acids. The germline V gene has CDR1 KGHDR and CDR2 SFDVKD. V was cut by 3 bases and J by 2 bases, with 6 bases left in between. The CDR3 is CATSDRRNYGYTF. The CDR3 DNA reads TGTGCCACCAGTGATCGCAGGAACTATGGCTACACCTTC.

This clonotype was picked up many times. The chain joins TRBV4-1 to TRBJ2-4, with a tentative D call TRBD1 (5 bases). Trimming took 3 bases from V and 2 from J, leaving 14 bases between them. Per germline, CDR1 MGHRA and CDR2 YSYEKL. This CDR3 contains 16 residues. The CDR3 bases are TGCGCCAGCAGCCAGAGGACAATGAGAACCAAAAACATTCAGTACTTC. It specifies CASSQRTMRTKNIQYF.

The chain uses TRBV10-2 and TRBJ2-3, with a possible D match to TRBD2 (6 bases). V lost 0 bases, J lost 11 bases, and 12 bases lay in between. The CDR3 has 13 amino acids. The germline V gene has CDR1 WSHSY and CDR2 SAAADI. The CDR3 loop is CASSESEGREQYF. CDR3 nucleotide sequence: TGCGCCAGCAGTGAGTCAGAGGGGCGGGAGCAGTATTTT.

The chain is built from TRBV7-3 and TRBJ2-1; D might be TRBD1 (6 bases). Trimming removed 2 bases at V and 9 bases at J, with 11 bases between. CDR3 length equals 13 residues. The germline CDR1 and CDR2 sequences are SGHTA and FQGTGA. CDR3 bases: TGTGCCAGCAGCTTATTCCAGGACAGTGAGCAGTTCTTC. Translation gives CASSLFQDSEQFF.

This clonotype showed up many times. The chain carries TRBV12-3 or TRBV12-4 and TRBJ2-3; 9 positions match TRBD1. The CDR3 has 15 residues. The trim removed 6 bases at V and 1 base at J, leaving 5 bases unmatched. The CDR3 DNA follows: TGTGCCAGCAGACCCCGGGACAGGGGCACAGATACGCAGTATTTT. Protein sequence: CASRPRDRGTDTQYF.

At least ten counts were recorded for this clonotype. V gene TRBV12-3 or TRBV12-4 combines with J gene TRBJ2-1; the match to TRBD2 covers 7 bases. The CDR3 spans 18 residues. The V gene end was trimmed by 5 bases and the J gene end by 0 bases; junction bases not matched to a gene: 13. CDR3 residues: CASSALPGRGSSYNEQFF. In DNA form, the CDR3 reads TGTGCCAGCAGTGCGCTTCCTGGGCGGGGGAGCTCCTACAATGAGCAGTTCTTC.

The sample holds many counts of this clonotype. The chain joins TRBV7-2 to TRBJ2-5; D unresolved. Germline V lookup: CDR1 SGHTA, CDR2 FQGNSA. The V end lost 5 bases, the J end lost 0 bases, and 10 bases lay between the germline ends. The CDR3 is 14 amino acids. CDR3 coding DNA: TGTGCCAGCAGCCGAGAGACGTACCAAGAGACCCAGTACTTC. Translated: CASSRETYQETQYF. The full variable domain, with the rest looked up from reference TRBV7-2 and TRBJ2-5, is GAGVSQSPSNKVTEKGKDVELRCDPISGHTALYWYRQSLGQGLEFLIYFQGNSAPDKSGLPSDRFSAERTGGSVSTLTIQRTQQEDSAVYLCASSRETYQETQYFGPGTRLLVL.

This clonotype showed up just a few times. The chain uses TRBV11-2 and TRBJ1-1, with D hard to call. The V gene's germline CDR1 is SGHAT and CDR2 FQNNGV. CDR3 size: 16 residues. Between the trimmed V and J ends, which lost 0 bases and 1 base, there was a span of 12 bases. DNA for the CDR3: TGTGCCAGCAGCTTAGAATGGCGCCTAAAGAACACTGAAGCTTTCTTT. It yields the protein CASSLEWRLKNTEAFF.

This clonotype was counted between two and nine times. The junction differs from germline at one of its ends, possibly a read error. The gene calls are TRBV5-1 and TRBJ2-5, with 7 positions matching TRBD2. Per the germline V gene, CDR1 is SGHRS and CDR2 is YFSETQ. The CDR3 contains 14 residues. The CDR3 here is CASCLGGVQETQYF. CDR3 coding DNA: TGCGCCAGCTGCTTGGGGGGGGTTCAAGAGACCCAGTACTTC.

The chain has TRBV28 and TRBJ2-4, with D possibly being TRBD2 (6 bases). The germline gives CDR1 MDHEN, CDR2 SYDVKM. V lost 5 bases to trimming and J lost 3 bases, with 14 bases between them. This CDR3 contains 15 residues. Written as DNA, the CDR3 is TGTGCCAGCAGTGAACGGGGGAGTGTCAAAAACATTCAGTACTTC. This gives the protein CASSERGSVKNIQYF.

In this sample, this clonotype turned up a few times. This chain connects TRBV2 to TRBJ2-2, with D perhaps matching TRBD1 or TRBD2 (5 bases each). V shed 6 bases and J shed 2 bases, with 10 bases lying between them. This CDR3 is 14 amino acids long. CDR1 SNHLY and CDR2 FYNNEI come from the germline V gene. The CDR3 region has the DNA TGTGCCAGCAGCAGGGAGAGAAACACCGGGGAGCTGTTTTTT. Its protein is CASSRERNTGELFF.

The V call is TRBV12-3 or TRBV12-4, the J call TRBJ1-1; D might be TRBD1 (5 bases). CDR3 length: 14 residues. The V end was cut by 7 bases, the J end by 1 base, with 13 bases between. The DNA of the CDR3 is TGTGCCAGCACCCCAGGGCACGGGAACACTGAAGCTTTCTTT. Translated: CASTPGHGNTEAFF.

V usage is TRBV2 and J usage is TRBJ1-1; D not certain. The germline V gene encodes CDR1 SNHLY and CDR2 FYNNEI. The CDR3 runs 13 residues. Trimming stripped 4 bases from V and 9 bases from J, with 15 bases between. DNA of the CDR3: TGTGCCAGCAGTGCGAGGGTGAGAAGTAAAGCTTTCTTT. This translates into CASSARVRSKAFF.

This clonotype was recorded many times. The genes are TRBV29-1 and TRBJ2-2; 8 bases fit TRBD1. V was pared by 1 base and J by 5 bases, with 3 bases of the junction left unmatched. Per germline, CDR1 SQVTM and CDR2 ANQGSEA. The length of the CDR3 is 14 residues. DNA for the CDR3: TGCAGCGTTGAAGCAGGGGGCCGGACCGGGGAGCTGTTTTTT. Amino acids: CSVEAGGRTGELFF.

The J gene is TRBJ2-1, the V gene TRBV7-9; weak D call: TRBD1 (6 bases). The V end was cut by 1 base, the J end by 7 bases, with 23 bases between. Germline lookup yields CDR1 SEHNR and CDR2 FQNEAQ (reference sequence). CDR3 length: 18 residues. The CDR3 nucleotides read TGTGCCAGCAGCTTAGGCCCCAGGGGATACGGGGTTGCGAATGAGCAGTTCTTC. This translates into CASSLGPRGYGVANEQFF.